One sample yielded the 3 T cell receptor beta chains listed below, sequenced in a study of blood T cell repertoires in COVID-19. Profiling relied on immunoSEQ multiplex PCR, and the TCRdb table lists in-frame clones only, not all of them. The top ten hold 0.7% to 1% of the sample, which has around 470,000 clones, 89% seen once. The sequencing input was peripheral blood. Receptors were obtained from a man between 18 and 29 years old with COVID-19, enrolled during active disease.

J is TRBJ2-7 and V is TRBV27; TRBD1 aligns across 10 bases. The CDR3 consists of 15 residues. Germline-derived CDR1 and CDR2 are MNHEY and SMNVEV (reference sequence). V was clipped by 0 bases and J by 4 bases; unmatched bases: 3. CDR3 amino acids: CASSLSGQGLYEQYF. Written as DNA, the CDR3 is TGTGCCAGCAGTTTATCGGGACAGGGGTTATACGAGCAGTACTTC.

The rearrangement links TRBV19 to TRBJ2-6, with D maybe TRBD1 (5 bases). CDR1 and CDR2 (germline): LNHDA, SQIVND (reference sequence). Trimming removed 5 bases from V and 0 bases from J, with 8 bases in between. This CDR3 has 15 residues. CDR3 sequence (DNA): TGTGCCAGTAGTTGGGGCAACTCTGGGGCCAACGTCCTGACTTTC. Protein product: CASSWGNSGANVLTF.

In this sample, this clone turned up once. The rearrangement uses TRBV25-1 and TRBJ2-1; 9 nucleotides agree with TRBD2. Germline assignment: CDR1 MGHDK and CDR2 SYGVNS. CDR3 length: 15 amino acids. The trim removed 1 base at V and 5 bases at J, leaving 3 bases unmatched. The CDR3 DNA follows: TGTGCCAGCAGTGAATCTTTAGCGGGGGACAATGAGCAGTTCTTC. It specifies CASSESLAGDNEQFF.